This TCR beta chain was captured in a study of blood T cell repertoires in COVID-19. The CDR3 covers 17 residues. The V gene's germline CDR1 is MGHRA and CDR2 YSYEKL. The ends were cut back, 3 bases at V and 8 bases at J, with 23 bases in the middle. Libraries were prepared by immunoSEQ multiplex PCR; TCRdb keeps only in-frame clonotypes and omits some of them. Of tens of thousands of clones in the sample, around 79% are singletons; the top ten hold less than 20%. The clonotype originates from a woman between 45 and 60 years old with active or convalescent COVID-19. Sequenced material: peripheral blood. V is TRBV4-1 and J is TRBJ2-1; tentative D call: TRBD2 (7 bases). This chain's CDR3 is CASSQGGAAHQTHEQFF. The CDR3 region has the DNA TGCGCCAGCAGCCAGGGGGGGGCAGCTCATCAGACCCATGAGCAGTTCTTC.